The sequence of this T cell receptor beta chain was determined in a study of shared clonotypes between healthy human individuals. This CDR3 region has 16 residues. After removal of 0 bases from V and 4 bases from J, the junction contained 5 bases not matched to a gene. From germline, CDR1 is KGHSH and CDR2 LQKENI. Assay used: immunoSEQ multiplex PCR; TCRdb lists only in-frame clones, some missing. The sample lists over a million clones; around 76% were seen once. Each of the donors was a healthy adult who was HIV-negative and had not had a recent acute infection or vaccination. The chain recombines TRBV18 with TRBJ2-3, with TRBD1 matching 9 bases. This TCR was recovered from a man in his late teens or twenties in good health. The sequenced sample consisted of memory CD4+ T cells sorted from blood. Subset noted: CD45RA-negative fraction. In DNA, the CDR3 is TGTGCCAGCTCACCACCTACGGGACAGGGTCCAGATACGCAGTATTTT. It codes for CASSPPTGQGPDTQYF.